This is a list of T cell receptor beta chains from one sample in a study of CD8 T cells in ankylosing spondylitis. TCRdb re-called the 5' RACE reads with MiXCR, one entry per CDR3 protein. The top ten clones hold around an eighth of a sample with some 130,000 distinct CDR3 sequences, roughly 6.6% of them seen once. Sequenced material: blood, either unsorted or a sorted T cell fraction (not recorded which). Receptor source: a female donor with ankylosing spondylitis or in good health (not recorded which). CDR3s include the opening cysteine and the closing phenylalanine or tryptophan. Fields, in order: V gene, D gene, clone size, J gene, CDR3 protein, CDR3 DNA. D genes are given only for firm matches. Expanded clones are given a class, and other clones once, few, many or no size at all.

V: TRBV10-3; D: TRBD1; size: many; J: TRBJ1-2; CDR3: CAIGQGANGYTF; DNA: TGTGCCATAGGACAGGGGGCGAATGGCTACACCTTC
V: TRBV7-6; D: TRBD1; size: many; J: TRBJ2-5; CDR3: CASSPGTGFYETQYF; DNA: TGTGCCAGCAGCCCCGGGACAGGGTTCTACGAGACCCAGTACTTC
V: TRBV29-1; D: TRBD2; size: many; J: TRBJ2-2; CDR3: CSVDSGLAGFGELFF; DNA: TGCAGCGTTGATTCAGGACTAGCGGGTTTCGGGGAGCTGTTTTTT
V: TRBV6-1; D: NA; size: many; J: TRBJ1-1; CDR3: CASSEKGRTEAFF; DNA: TGTGCCAGCAGTGAAAAGGGTCGCACTGAAGCTTTCTTT
V: TRBV20-1; D: NA; size: many; J: TRBJ1-5; CDR3: CSARVGEGQPQHF; DNA: TGCAGTGCTAGAGTGGGGGAGGGTCAGCCCCAGCATTTT
V: TRBV12-3/TRBV12-4; D: NA; size: many; J: TRBJ2-3; CDR3: CASSFGGTQYF; DNA: TGTGCCAGCAGTTTCGGGGGTACGCAGTATTTT
V: TRBV2; D: NA; size: many; J: TRBJ1-1; CDR3: CARRGLRNTEAFF; DNA: TGTGCCAGACGGGGCCTACGGAACACTGAAGCTTTCTTT
V: TRBV6-1; D: NA; size: many; J: TRBJ1-2; CDR3: CASSDTGSYGYTF; DNA: TGTGCCAGCAGTGACACAGGGTCCTATGGCTACACCTTC
V: TRBV5-1; D: TRBD1; size: many; J: TRBJ2-3; CDR3: CASRRGTGRDTQYF; DNA: TGCGCCAGCAGGCGCGGGACAGGGCGAGATACGCAGTATTTT
V: TRBV4-1; D: NA; size: many; J: TRBJ2-7; CDR3: CASSQERDTHEQYF; DNA: TGCGCCAGCAGCCAAGAGCGAGACACGCACGAGCAGTACTTC
V: TRBV6-1; D: NA; size: NA; J: TRBJ1-5; CDR3: CASRGGGTGQPQHF; DNA: TGTGCCAGCAGGGGAGGGGGGACCGGTCAGCCCCAGCATTTT
V: TRBV3-1; D: NA; size: many; J: TRBJ2-3; CDR3: CASSQRLAPDTQYF; DNA: TGTGCCAGCAGCCAGCGGCTAGCCCCAGATACGCAGTATTTT
V: TRBV3-1; D: NA; size: many; J: TRBJ1-2; CDR3: CASSHRGVNYGYTF; DNA: TGTGCCAGCAGCCATCGGGGGGTGAACTATGGCTACACCTTC
V: TRBV7-6; D: TRBD2; size: few; J: TRBJ2-5; CDR3: CASSLTGGAAETQYF; DNA: TGTGCCAGCAGCTTAACCGGGGGGGCGGCAGAGACCCAGTACTTC
V: TRBV11-2; D: TRBD2; size: many; J: TRBJ2-1; CDR3: CASSPRGLAGPSSYNEQFF; DNA: TGTGCCAGCAGCCCCCGGGGACTAGCGGGGCCGAGCTCCTACAATGAGCAGTTCTTC
V: TRBV27; D: NA; size: NA; J: TRBJ1-5; CDR3: CASSLSGVGGNQPQHF; DNA: TGTGCCAGCAGTTTATCAGGTGTCGGGGGGAATCAGCCCCAGCATTTT
V: TRBV28; D: TRBD1; size: NA; J: TRBJ1-4; CDR3: CASSLSTGVTATNEKLFF; DNA: TGTGCCAGCAGTCTCTCGACAGGGGTGACGGCAACTAATGAAAAACTGTTTTTT
V: TRBV4-1; D: NA; size: many; J: TRBJ2-3; CDR3: CASSQVRGPLDTQYF; DNA: TGCGCCAGCAGCCAAGTTCGCGGGCCCTTGGATACGCAGTATTTT
V: TRBV9; D: NA; size: NA; J: TRBJ2-3; CDR3: CASSVVGWSTDTQYF; DNA: TGTGCCAGCAGCGTAGTCGGGTGGTCTACAGATACGCAGTATTTT
V: TRBV6-1; D: NA; size: many; J: TRBJ1-1; CDR3: CASTENTEAFF; DNA: TGTGCCAGCACCGAAAACACTGAAGCTTTCTTT
V: TRBV6-1; D: TRBD1; size: many; J: TRBJ1-2; CDR3: CASTRTGNANYGYTF; DNA: TGTGCCAGCACCCGGACAGGGAACGCTAACTATGGCTACACCTTC
V: TRBV20-1; D: NA; size: many; J: TRBJ1-2; CDR3: CSARDAGWQGHGYTF; DNA: TGCAGTGCTAGAGACGCTGGGTGGCAGGGGCATGGCTACACCTTC
V: TRBV20-1; D: NA; size: many; J: TRBJ2-2; CDR3: CSARGVTNTGELFF; DNA: TGCAGTGCTAGGGGCGTAACGAACACCGGGGAGCTGTTTTTT
V: TRBV12-3/TRBV12-4; D: TRBD1; size: many; J: TRBJ1-1; CDR3: CASSLGQGASVTEAFF; DNA: TGTGCCAGCAGTTTAGGGCAGGGGGCAAGTGTCACTGAAGCTTTCTTT
V: TRBV6-1; D: NA; size: many; J: TRBJ2-1; CDR3: CASLIGYEQFF; DNA: TGTGCCAGCCTCATTGGTTATGAGCAGTTCTTC
V: TRBV2; D: NA; size: NA; J: TRBJ1-2; CDR3: CASSAWGSYGYTF; DNA: TGTGCCAGCAGCGCCTGGGGCAGCTATGGCTACACCTTC
V: TRBV10-3; D: NA; size: many; J: TRBJ2-5; CDR3: CAISAYPGGQETQYF; DNA: TGTGCCATCAGTGCTTACCCGGGCGGTCAAGAGACCCAGTACTTC
V: TRBV7-9; D: TRBD1; size: many; J: TRBJ2-1; CDR3: CASSSGQTGHYNEQFF; DNA: TGTGCCAGCAGCTCGGGTCAGACAGGGCACTACAATGAGCAGTTCTTC
V: TRBV5-1; D: NA; size: many; J: TRBJ1-1; CDR3: CASSLETNTEAFF; DNA: TGCGCCAGCAGCTTGGAGACTAACACTGAAGCTTTCTTT